These 7 T cell receptor beta chains came from one sample sequenced in a study of blood T cell repertoires in COVID-19. Libraries were prepared by immunoSEQ multiplex PCR; TCRdb keeps only in-frame clonotypes and omits some of them. The table shows just under 350,000 clones, with 87% occurring only once. The material sequenced was peripheral blood. The receptors derive from a woman aged 50 to 60 with COVID-19, enrolled during active disease.

The V call is TRBV7-3, the J call TRBJ1-5, with D possibly being TRBD1 (5 bases). In germline, CDR1 is SGHTA, CDR2 FQGTGA. The CDR3 runs to 15 residues. Trimming removed 2 bases from V and 1 base from J, with 9 bases in between. This CDR3 reads CASSLSGGSNQPQHF. CDR3 DNA: TGTGCCAGCAGCTTATCCGGGGGGAGCAATCAGCCCCAGCATTTT.

The chain is built from TRBV7-2 and TRBJ1-1; 10 bases agree with TRBD1. The CDR3 is 15 residues long. The germline V gene has CDR1 SGHTA and CDR2 FQGNSA. V lost 2 bases and J lost 11; bases outside the gene matches: 11. The CDR3 sequence is CASSLRGQTGGYAFF. CDR3 sequence (DNA): TGTGCCAGCAGCTTACGGGGACAGACAGGGGGCTATGCTTTCTTT.

V gene TRBV18 combines with J gene TRBJ1-4; unclear D gene. Trimming stripped 4 bases from V and 7 bases from J, with 16 bases between. CDR3 length equals 15 residues. CDR1 is KGHSH, CDR2 LQKENI, per germline. The CDR3 sequence: CASSRIRESFEKLFF. CDR3 sequence (DNA): TGTGCCAGCTCACGTATCCGGGAGTCTTTTGAAAAACTGTTTTTT.

This CDR3 is CATSSTRYEQYF. The CDR3 DNA is TGTGCCACCAGCAGTACGAGGTACGAGCAGTACTTC. This chain joins TRBV15 and TRBJ2-7; D gene uncertain. Trimming left V 3 bases short and J 4 bases short, with 7 bases between. The CDR3 has 12 residues. The germline gives CDR1 LNHNV, CDR2 YYDKDF (reference sequence).

V and J are TRBV7-9 and TRBJ1-2; 8 bases match TRBD1. The V gene's germline CDR1 is SEHNR and CDR2 FQNEAQ (reference sequence). Trimming at V came to 8 bases and at J to 5 bases, leaving 10 bases not matched to a gene. The CDR3 consists of 14 residues. The CDR3 loop reads CASWQGALRYGYTF. Written as DNA, the CDR3 is TGTGCCAGCTGGCAGGGGGCGCTGAGGTATGGCTACACCTTC.

The rearrangement uses TRBV5-1 and TRBJ2-7; 7 bases are shared with TRBD1. Per germline, CDR1 SGHRS and CDR2 YFSETQ. The CDR3 contains 16 residues. With 0 bases clipped from V and 3 bases from J, the junction kept 9 bases outside the gene matches. The chain's CDR3 is CASSLAFGTEDYEQYF. The CDR3 region has the DNA TGCGCCAGCAGCTTGGCCTTTGGGACAGAAGACTACGAGCAGTACTTC.

This rearrangement joins TRBV7-7 to TRBJ2-7; TRBD1 aligns across 12 bases. Germline V gene data show CDR1 as SSHAT and CDR2 as FNYEAQ (reference sequence). The CDR3 covers 15 residues. V was pared by 6 bases and J by 2 bases, with 5 bases of the junction left unmatched. As DNA, the CDR3 is TGTGCCAGCAGTTTACGGGACAGGGGGCCCTACGAGCAGTACTTC. This sequence encodes CASSLRDRGPYEQYF.